Listed below are T cell receptor beta chains from one sample, sequenced in a study of shared clonotypes between healthy human individuals. Assay: immunoSEQ multiplex PCR; the TCRdb copy retains only in-frame clones and omits some. The table includes 2 million to 2.5 million clones, 85% to 95% detected once. What was sequenced was naive CD4+ T cells from PBMCs. Receptor source: a young man in good health. Some clones in this sample may be carry-over from other donors' samples. The CDR3 runs from the conserved cysteine through the conserved F or W. The D gene is left open where the match is weak. For some rows the clone size is stated as once, few or many, or as a class when expanded; others skip it.

.,TRBJ1-2,TRBV18,.,CASSPTGINYGYTF,TGTGCCAGCTCACCGACAGGTATTAACTATGGCTACACCTTC
.,TRBJ2-5,TRBV28,.,CASSLGVYWEEKETQYF,TGTGCCAGCAGTTTAGGGGTTTACTGGGAAGAAAAAGAGACCCAGTACTTC
once,TRBJ2-7,TRBV2,.,CAGRWQGSSYEQYF,TGTGCCGGGAGATGGCAGGGGAGCTCCTACGAGCAGTACTTC
.,TRBJ1-6,TRBV30,TRBD1,CAWNYRGKSPLHF,TGTGCCTGGAATTACAGGGGGAAATCACCCCTCCACTTT
.,TRBJ2-1,TRBV5-1,.,CASSIQPTGLYNEQFF,TGCGCCAGCAGCATCCAACCGACGGGGTTATACAATGAGCAGTTCTTC
.,TRBJ1-4,TRBV5-1,.,CASTSTGSTNEKLFF,TGCGCCAGCACCTCTACGGGTTCAACTAATGAAAAACTGTTTTTT
once,TRBJ1-2,TRBV5-1,.,CASSAMEGNYGYTF,TGCGCCAGCAGCGCCATGGAGGGTAACTATGGCTACACCTTC
.,TRBJ2-7,TRBV6-6,TRBD2,CASSWEGPSSHEQYF,TGTGCCAGCAGTTGGGAGGGCCCGAGTTCCCACGAGCAGTACTTC
.,TRBJ2-7,TRBV11-2,.,CASSETHSGTYYEQYF,TGTGCCAGCAGCGAAACCCATAGCGGTACTTACTACGAGCAGTACTTC
once,TRBJ2-3,TRBV7-3,.,CASSPRIGPSDTQYF,TGTGCCAGCAGCCCTCGGATAGGCCCCTCAGATACGCAGTATTTT
.,TRBJ2-7,TRBV7-9,.,CASSSRGSVSSYEQYF,TGTGCCAGCAGCTCCCGAGGGTCAGTGAGCTCCTACGAGCAGTACTTC
.,TRBJ1-2,TRBV30,.,CAWSVAGTFGYGYTF,TGTGCCTGGAGTGTAGCTGGGACATTTGGCTATGGCTACACCTTC
.,TRBJ1-1,TRBV7-3,.,CASSLLDRNTEAFF,TGTGCCAGCAGCTTACTAGACAGGAACACTGAAGCTTTCTTT
.,TRBJ2-7,TRBV6-1,.,CASSGEGAATYEQYF,TGTGCCAGCAGTGGAGAAGGGGCGGCCACCTACGAGCAGTACTTC
.,TRBJ1-1,TRBV12-5,TRBD1,CASGPPPRTGGHTEAFF,TGTGCTAGTGGTCCACCCCCCCGGACAGGGGGACACACTGAAGCTTTCTTT
.,TRBJ2-1,TRBV9,TRBD2,CASSGSGRSYNEQFF,TGTGCCAGCAGCGGGAGCGGGAGATCCTACAATGAGCAGTTCTTC
.,TRBJ2-1,TRBV18,.,CASSPPNRDTSYNEQFF,TGTGCCAGCTCACCACCTAACCGAGACACAAGCTACAATGAGCAGTTCTTC
.,TRBJ2-7,TRBV28,.,CASGAGSSYEQYF,TGTGCCTCCGGGGCGGGTTCATCCTACGAGCAGTACTTC
.,TRBJ2-5,TRBV7-8,TRBD2,CASSSPTSGQETQYF,TGTGCCAGCAGCTCGCCGACTAGCGGCCAAGAGACCCAGTACTTC
.,TRBJ1-2,TRBV27,.,CASSGIDVGYGYTF,TGTGCCAGCAGTGGAATCGACGTTGGCTATGGCTACACCTTC
.,TRBJ1-5,TRBV6-6,TRBD1,CASTRTGTQPQHF,TGTGCCAGCACCCGGACAGGCACTCAGCCCCAGCATTTT
.,TRBJ2-5,TRBV19,.,CASSIRSGRETQYF,TGTGCCAGTAGTATTCGGTCCGGTCGGGAGACCCAGTACTTC
.,TRBJ1-1,TRBV4-1,.,CASSRGAITGRGTEAFF,TGCGCCAGCAGCCGGGGGGCCATCACAGGGAGGGGAACTGAAGCTTTCTTT
.,TRBJ2-3,TRBV18,.,CASSPLSGTDTQYF,TGTGCCAGCTCACCACTTAGCGGCACAGATACGCAGTATTTT
.,TRBJ1-4,TRBV2,TRBD1,CASSGQGGGEKLFF,TGTGCCAGCAGTGGACAGGGGGGGGGTGAAAAACTGTTTTTT
.,TRBJ2-7,TRBV13,.,CASSLYGSHYEQYF,TGTGCCAGCAGCTTATATGGGTCTCACTACGAGCAGTACTTC
.,TRBJ1-5,TRBV12-5,TRBD1,CASGRGPNQPQHF,TGTGCTAGTGGCAGGGGGCCCAATCAGCCCCAGCATTTT
.,TRBJ1-5,TRBV18,TRBD1,CASSPAPGGGNQPQHF,TGTGCCAGCTCACCGGCCCCAGGGGGTGGCAATCAGCCCCAGCATTTT
.,TRBJ1-2,TRBV29-1,.,CSVEDRQPYGYTF,TGCAGCGTTGAAGATCGGCAGCCCTATGGCTACACCTTC
few,TRBJ1-1,TRBV7-9,.,CASSLARGVDTEAFF,TGTGCCAGCAGCTTAGCTAGGGGGGTGGACACTGAAGCTTTCTTT
.,TRBJ2-3,TRBV5-1,TRBD1,CASSQLPDRTNTDTQYF,TGCGCCAGCAGCCAATTACCGGACAGGACAAACACAGATACGCAGTATTTT
.,TRBJ1-2,TRBV30,TRBD1,CAWSVTPGQGDGYTF,TGTGCCTGGAGTGTAACCCCAGGACAGGGAGATGGCTACACCTTC
.,TRBJ2-7,TRBV29-1,TRBD1,CSVGDRTSYEQYF,TGCAGCGTGGGGGACAGGACATCCTACGAGCAGTACTTC
.,TRBJ2-1,TRBV11-2,TRBD2,CASSLFSSGAFGEQFF,TGTGCCAGCAGCTTGTTTTCTAGCGGTGCATTCGGTGAGCAGTTCTTC
once,TRBJ1-1,TRBV28,.,CASTATLAEAFF,TGTGCCAGCACGGCAACGCTCGCTGAAGCTTTCTTT
.,TRBJ2-7,TRBV27,.,CASKFLSTGQSTYDGQYF,TGTGCCAGCAAATTTTTGTCGACGGGGCAGTCAACCTACGATGGGCAGTACTTC
.,TRBJ1-1,TRBV5-1,TRBD1,CASSAGPRTGSTEAFF,TGCGCCAGCAGCGCGGGGCCCCGGACAGGGAGCACTGAAGCTTTCTTT
once,TRBJ1-3,TRBV4-2,.,CASSQQDSSGNTIYF,TGTGCCAGCAGCCAACAGGATTCCTCTGGAAACACCATATATTTT
.,TRBJ1-2,TRBV9,.,CASSVSGGYGYTF,TGTGCCAGCAGCGTCTCCGGGGGCTATGGCTACACCTTC
.,TRBJ1-2,TRBV5-1,.,CASSRTIEAGYTF,TGCGCCAGCAGCCGGACAATCGAGGCTGGCTACACCTTC